These 8 T cell receptor beta chains originate from one sample sequenced in a study of shared clonotypes between healthy human individuals. Terminally differentiated effector memory CD45RA+ cells were excluded by CCR7 positive selection of CD45RO-negative cells. Using immunoSEQ multiplex PCR, the repertoire was profiled, and TCRdb retains in-frame clones only, with some absent. The sample has some 2.1 million clones, less than 95% seen once. Sequencing was done on a sample of naive CD8+ T cells sorted from blood. Receptor source: a man between 18 and 29 years old in good health.

The chain links TRBV9 to TRBJ2-3; 8 nucleotides agree with TRBD1. With 4 bases clipped from V and 3 bases from J, the junction kept 13 bases outside the gene matches. The V gene's germline CDR1 is SGDLS and CDR2 YYNGEE. The CDR3 runs to 17 residues. CDR3: CASSTMAGGGLTDTQYF. In DNA form, the CDR3 reads TGTGCCAGCAGCACTATGGCAGGGGGCGGCTTGACAGATACGCAGTATTTT.

The chain joins TRBV10-3 to TRBJ2-5; TRBD2 matches at 7 bases. Germline V gene lookup returns CDR1 ENHRY and CDR2 SYGVKD. CDR3 size: 15 residues. Germline trimming cut 0 bases from V and 1 base from J; bases unmatched to any gene: 2. The CDR3 is CAISESGEGQETQYF. As DNA, the CDR3 is TGTGCCATCAGTGAGTCGGGGGAGGGCCAAGAGACCCAGTACTTC.

The genes are TRBV29-1 and TRBJ1-3; 7 positions match TRBD1. The junction had 3 bases not matched to a gene; V was cut back by 4 bases and J by 3 bases. From germline, CDR1 is SQVTM and CDR2 ANQGSEA. The CDR3 contains 13 residues. The DNA for the CDR3 is TGCAGCGTTGTCAGGGGGGGTGGAAACACCATATATTTT. This sequence encodes CSVVRGGGNTIYF.

The chain joins TRBV28 to TRBJ2-1; D gene ambiguous. The CDR3 runs 11 residues. The germline CDR1 and CDR2 sequences are MDHEN and SYDVKM. Trimming shortened V by 3 bases and J by 5 bases, and 2 bases separated the two germline ends. CDR3: CASSFDNEQFF. As DNA, the CDR3 is TGTGCCAGCAGTTTCGACAATGAGCAGTTCTTC. Looking up the rest from reference TRBV28 and TRBJ2-1 gives the full variable domain: DVKVTQSSRYLVKRTGEKVFLECVQDMDHENMFWYRQDPGLGLRLIYFSYDVKMKEKGDIPEGYSVSREKKERFSLILESASTNQTSMYLCASSFDNEQFFGPGTRLTVL.

The gene calls are TRBV15 and TRBJ1-3, with D hard to call. This CDR3 comprises 14 residues. V was pared by 0 bases and J by 3 bases, with 6 bases between. Germline V gene data show CDR1 as LNHNV and CDR2 as YYDKDF (reference sequence). The CDR3 DNA is TGTGCCACCAGCAGAGATCGAGGTGGAAACACCATATATTTT. It specifies CATSRDRGGNTIYF.

This chain uses TRBV30 with TRBJ2-5, with 11 bases that match TRBD2. V lost 4 bases, J lost 5 bases, and 3 bases stayed unmatched. This CDR3 is 13 amino acids long. Germline V gives CDR1 GTSNPN, CDR2 SVGIG (reference sequence). This CDR3 reads CAWIAGGPETQYF. In DNA form, the CDR3 reads TGTGCCTGGATAGCGGGAGGGCCTGAGACCCAGTACTTC.

This CDR3 is CASSYLEFQRGYTF. The CDR3 coding sequence is TGTGCCAGCAGTTACTTAGAATTCCAACGTGGCTACACCTTC. The J gene is TRBJ1-2, the V gene TRBV6-6, with D hard to call. The length of the CDR3 is 14 residues. Germline V gives CDR1 MNHNY, CDR2 SVGAGI (reference sequence). Trimming left V 1 base short and J 7 bases short, with 13 bases between.

DNA for the CDR3: TGTGCCAGCAGCACCACCCTCAGCACAGATACGCAGTATTTT. Translated: CASSTTLSTDTQYF. This chain links TRBV28 with TRBJ2-3, with D uncertain. Germline V gives CDR1 MDHEN, CDR2 SYDVKM. The CDR3 has 14 residues. The germline V and J ends were trimmed by 6 bases and 0 bases, with 10 bases remaining between them.